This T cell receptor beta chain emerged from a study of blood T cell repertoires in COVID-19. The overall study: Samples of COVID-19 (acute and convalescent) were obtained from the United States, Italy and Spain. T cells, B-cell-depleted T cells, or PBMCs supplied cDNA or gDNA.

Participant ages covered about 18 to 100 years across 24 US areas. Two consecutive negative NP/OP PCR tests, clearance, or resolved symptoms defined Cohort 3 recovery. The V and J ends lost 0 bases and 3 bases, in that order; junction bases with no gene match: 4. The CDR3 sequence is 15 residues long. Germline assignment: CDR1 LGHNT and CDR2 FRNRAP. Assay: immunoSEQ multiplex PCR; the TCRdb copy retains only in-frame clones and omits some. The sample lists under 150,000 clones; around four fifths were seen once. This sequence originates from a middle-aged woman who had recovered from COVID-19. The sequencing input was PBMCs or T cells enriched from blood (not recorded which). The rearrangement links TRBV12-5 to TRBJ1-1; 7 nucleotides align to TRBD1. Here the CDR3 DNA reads TGTGCTAGTGGTTTGGTAAGGGGGCTAGACACTGAAGCTTTCTTT. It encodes CASGLVRGLDTEAFF.